This T cell receptor beta chain was obtained from a study of PD-1 blockade in classical Hodgkin lymphoma. Time point given: cycle 4 day 1 (C4D1), after more than five weeks of nivolumab. Relapses following autologous stem cell transplantation were seen in all patients, with brentuximab vedotin exposure varying. Assay: immunoSEQ multiplex PCR; the TCRdb copy retains only in-frame clones and omits some. The sample carries tens of thousands of clones, more than 70% recorded once. This CDR3 is built from 13 residues. Germline-derived CDR1 and CDR2 are SNHLY and FYNNEI. V was pared by 0 bases and J by 7 bases, with 1 base of the junction left unmatched.

Sequencing was performed on peripheral blood mononuclear cells (PBMCs), taken before the fourth cycle of nivolumab. This chain links TRBV2 with TRBJ1-2, with 8 bases lining up with TRBD1. This clonotype was sampled from a human donor with classical Hodgkin lymphoma. Here the CDR3 reads CASSEARGLGYTF. Here the CDR3 DNA reads TGTGCCAGCAGTGAAGCCAGGGGGCTTGGCTACACCTTC.